Following are 31 T cell receptor beta chains from one sample sequenced in a study of CD8 T cells in Susac syndrome (dated by TCRdb to between 2017 and 2020). The protocol used for the library was the immunoSEQ multiplex PCR assay. RNA was extracted using the RNeasy kit, and about 0.45 to 1 microgram was reverse transcribed with random hexamers. TCRdb took the public reads, trimmed them with fastp at Q25, ran MiXCR for clone calling and kept in-frame beta chains. Each CDR3 protein appears once, grouped with its most common genes and DNA. For this sample the table gives about 120,000 distinct CDR3 sequences, of which around 96% were detected only once. More than 0.12% of the sample belongs to the ten largest clones. Sequencing was done on a sample of CD4+ T cells from PBMCs. These receptor sequences come from a human donor with Susac syndrome.

V and J are TRBV2 and TRBJ1-1; a weak D match, TRBD1 (5 bases). CDR1 is SNHLY and CDR2 is FYNNEI in the germline V gene. The length of the CDR3 is 14 residues. Deletions cut 7 bases from V and 0 bases from J, with 12 bases between. CDR3 nucleotide sequence: TGTGCCAGCACCGGGGGTGGAATGAACACTGAAGCTTTCTTT. Amino acid sequence: CASTGGGMNTEAFF.

The V call is TRBV25-1, the J call TRBJ2-5; maybe TRBD2 (6 bases). Germline V gene data show CDR1 as MGHDK and CDR2 as SYGVNS. CDR3 size: 17 residues. Deletions cut 1 base from V and 2 bases from J, with 17 bases between. The CDR3 is CASSESYGTPYQETQYF. The CDR3 nucleotides read TGTGCCAGCAGTGAATCTTACGGGACTCCCTATCAAGAGACCCAGTACTTC. Using reference TRBV25-1 and TRBJ2-5 for the parts outside the CDR3, the full variable domain is EADIYQTPRYLVIGTGKKITLECSQTMGHDKMYWYQQDPGMELHLIHYSYGVNSTEKGDLSSESTVSRIRTEHFPLTLESARPSHTSQYLCASSESYGTPYQETQYFGPGTRLLVL.

This chain links TRBV30 with TRBJ1-2; D not resolved. CDR1 and CDR2 from the germline V gene are GTSNPN and SVGIG (reference sequence). Deletions cut 2 bases from V and 4 bases from J, with 11 bases between. The CDR3 contains 13 residues. CDR3 residues: CAWSPAGLYGYTF. DNA of the CDR3: TGTGCCTGGAGTCCGGCCGGTCTCTATGGCTACACCTTC.

The chain recombines TRBV29-1 with TRBJ2-5; the match to TRBD2 covers 7 bases. In germline, CDR1 is SQVTM, CDR2 ANQGSEA. The CDR3 runs to 12 residues. The junction had 9 bases not matched to a gene; V was cut back by 7 bases and J by 7 bases. DNA of the CDR3: TGCAGCGGCGCTCACCGCGGGGGGACCCAGTACTTC. Translating gives CSGAHRGGTQYF.

The chain combines TRBV5-1 with TRBJ2-7, with TRBD2 matching 8 bases. The length of the CDR3 is 13 residues. The trim removed 4 bases at V and 3 bases at J, leaving 3 bases unmatched. Germline V gives CDR1 SGHRS, CDR2 YFSETQ. CDR3 sequence: CASSTGLVYEQYF. The DNA of the CDR3 is TGCGCCAGCAGCACGGGACTAGTCTACGAGCAGTACTTC.

This clonotype came up once. The CDR3 reads CASSDLGRGQPQHF. The CDR3 region has the DNA TGTGCCAGCAGTGACCTTGGGCGCGGTCAGCCCCAGCATTTT. The chain combines TRBV2 with TRBJ1-5, with no clear D. The CDR3 is 14 residues long. The germline gives CDR1 SNHLY, CDR2 FYNNEI. V was trimmed by 3 bases and J by 6 bases, leaving 12 bases between them.

The genes are TRBV20-1 and TRBJ2-7; 12 positions agree with TRBD2. Germline CDR1 and CDR2: DFQATT and SNEGSKA (reference sequence). With V trimmed by 5 bases and J by 5 bases, 10 bases remained unmatched. The CDR3 runs 15 residues. The CDR3 nucleotides read TGCAGTGCTGGAGGCCTGACTAGCGGGGGAAACGAGCAGTACTTC. Translated, it gives CSAGGLTSGGNEQYF.

The CDR3 region has the DNA TGCAGTGCTAGAGACACCGGGGAGCTGTTTTTT. Its protein product is CSARDTGELFF. J is TRBJ2-2 and V is TRBV20-1; D gene ambiguous. This CDR3 spans 11 amino acids. Trimming pared 0 bases from V and 4 bases from J, leaving 0 bases between. The germline V gene has CDR1 DFQATT and CDR2 SNEGSKA (reference sequence).

The chain carries TRBV20-1 and TRBJ2-1, with TRBD2 matching over 13 bases. V lost 3 bases, J lost 0 bases, and 8 bases stayed unmatched. This CDR3 contains 18 residues. The germline CDR1 and CDR2 sequences are DFQATT and SNEGSKA (reference sequence). CDR3 amino acids: CSASAGLAGPYSYNEQFF. For the CDR3, the DNA is TGCAGTGCTAGTGCGGGACTAGCGGGACCCTACTCCTACAATGAGCAGTTCTTC.

The chain couples TRBV20-1 to TRBJ2-2; D perhaps matches TRBD2 (5 bases). V was cut by 0 bases and J by 4 bases, with 18 bases left in between. Germline V gene sequence: CDR1 DFQATT, CDR2 SNEGSKA (reference sequence). This CDR3 is built from 17 residues. This chain's CDR3 is CSARDSRTSPGTGELFF. The DNA for the CDR3 is TGCAGTGCTAGAGATTCCCGTACTAGTCCGGGCACCGGGGAGCTGTTTTTT.

This rearrangement joins TRBV15 to TRBJ2-1; D uncertain. The CDR3 totals 13 residues. V lost 0 bases and J lost 7, with 7 bases in between. Germline V gene data show CDR1 as LNHNV and CDR2 as YYDKDF (reference sequence). CDR3 DNA: TGTGCCACCAGCAGAGATCTGAAGAATGAGCAGTTCTTC. Translating gives CATSRDLKNEQFF.

The chain uses TRBV5-1 and TRBJ2-5; D perhaps matches TRBD1 (7 bases). The CDR3 sequence is 14 residues long. Trimming shortened V by 4 bases and J by 3 bases, and 13 bases separated the two germline ends. Germline assignment: CDR1 SGHRS and CDR2 YFSETQ. In DNA form, the CDR3 reads TGCGCCAGCAGCGTGCAGGGGGGAAAAGAGACCCAGTACTTC. This gives the protein CASSVQGGKETQYF.

This sequence joins TRBV20-1 and TRBJ1-2; 9 nucleotides line up with TRBD1. With V trimmed by 5 bases and J by 9 bases, 7 bases remained unmatched. CDR1 and CDR2 from the germline V gene are DFQATT and SNEGSKA (reference sequence). The CDR3 spans 12 residues. The CDR3: CSASGTGKSYTF. CDR3 coding DNA: TGCAGTGCTTCCGGGACAGGGAAAAGCTACACCTTC.

This chain joins TRBV18 and TRBJ2-1, with D maybe TRBD1 (6 bases). CDR1 is KGHSH, CDR2 LQKENI, per germline. V lost 3 bases and J lost 6, with 9 bases in between. This CDR3 is built from 13 residues. The DNA of the CDR3 is TGTGCCAGCTCACCCACGACAGGCAATGAGCAGTTCTTC. Translated: CASSPTTGNEQFF. Filled out from reference TRBV18 and TRBJ2-1, the complete variable domain reads NAGVMQNPRHLVRRRGQEARLRCSPMKGHSHVYWYRQLPEEGLKFMVYLQKENIIDESGMPKERFSAEFPKEGPSILRIQQVVRGDSAAYFCASSPTTGNEQFFGPGTRLTVL.

The rearrangement uses TRBV7-8 and TRBJ2-1; tentative D call: TRBD2 (5 bases). This CDR3 has 16 residues. Per germline, CDR1 SGHVS and CDR2 FQNEAQ. V was shortened by 7 bases and J by 6 bases, with 22 bases between the two germline ends. CDR3 DNA sequence: TGTGCCAGCACCCCTTTGGGGAAGCTAGCTTCCAATGAGCAGTTCTTC. This codes for CASTPLGKLASNEQFF. Based on the CDR3 plus reference TRBV7-8 and TRBJ2-1, the full variable domain is GAGVSQSPRYKVAKRGQDVALRCDPISGHVSLFWYQQALGQGPEFLTYFQNEAQLDKSGLPSDRFFAERPEGSVSTLKIQRTQQEDSAVYLCASTPLGKLASNEQFFGPGTRLTVL.

CDR3 protein: CSAYPTTGGRGQPQHF. CDR3 in DNA: TGCAGTGCTTACCCTACAACAGGGGGCAGGGGTCAGCCCCAGCATTTT. J is TRBJ1-5 and V is TRBV20-1; TRBD1 matches at 9 bases. Per the germline V gene, CDR1 is DFQATT and CDR2 is SNEGSKA (reference sequence). CDR3 length equals 16 residues. The ends lost 5 bases at V and 6 bases at J; junction bases unmatched: 14.

The chain couples TRBV24-1 to TRBJ1-5; D unclear. The ends were cut back, 1 base at V and 6 bases at J, with 3 bases in the middle. The CDR3 is 12 residues long. The germline gives CDR1 KGHDR, CDR2 SFDVKD. CDR3 sequence: CATSDFGQPQHF. The CDR3 coding sequence is TGTGCCACCAGTGATTTCGGTCAGCCCCAGCATTTT.

The chain couples TRBV6-5 to TRBJ1-3; D is perhaps TRBD1 (5 bases). Deletions cut 2 bases from V and 4 bases from J, with 15 bases between. The CDR3 covers 16 residues. Germline CDR1 is MNHEY and CDR2 is SVGAGI. CDR3 loop: CASSYKTGTTGNTIYF. CDR3 DNA sequence: TGTGCCAGCAGTTACAAGACCGGGACTACCGGAAACACCATATATTTT.

This clonotype was picked up one time. The chain uses TRBV10-3 and TRBJ2-2; 16 nucleotides agree with TRBD2. The germline gives CDR1 ENHRY, CDR2 SYGVKD. J lost 0 bases, V lost 8 bases, and 6 bases had no gene match. This CDR3 comprises 18 residues. CDR3 region: CAIGGGLAGGSNTGELFF. The CDR3 DNA follows: TGTGCCATCGGTGGGGGACTAGCGGGAGGGTCGAACACCGGGGAGCTGTTTTTT.

This rearrangement joins TRBV20-1 to TRBJ2-1, with 10 bases identical to TRBD2. The CDR3 contains 13 residues. CDR1 and CDR2 from the germline V gene are DFQATT and SNEGSKA (reference sequence). V lost 7 bases, J lost 8 bases, and 8 bases stayed unmatched. Here the CDR3 DNA reads TGCAGTGGACTGGGGACTAGCGTAGATGAGCAGTTCTTC. Encoded protein: CSGLGTSVDEQFF.

In DNA, the CDR3 is TGTGCCAGCAGCCAAACTAGCGGGAGGCCGCGAGATACGCAGTATTTT. Its protein is CASSQTSGRPRDTQYF. The gene calls are TRBV14 and TRBJ2-3; 12 bases line up with TRBD2. The V gene end was trimmed by 2 bases and the J gene end by 5 bases; junction bases not matched to a gene: 5. The CDR3 covers 16 residues. From germline, CDR1 is SGHDN and CDR2 FVKESK. Complete variable domain (other parts from reference TRBV14 and TRBJ2-3): EAGVTQFPSHSVIEKGQTVTLRCDPISGHDNLYWYRRVMGKEIKFLLHFVKESKQDESGMPNNRFLAERTGGTYSTLKVQPAELEDSGVYFCASSQTSGRPRDTQYFGPGTRLTVL.

The chain joins TRBV12-3 or TRBV12-4 to TRBJ1-1; D ambiguous. This CDR3 has 14 residues. V was clipped by 5 bases and J by 5 bases, with 15 bases between them. Here the CDR3 reads CASSRIQRETEAFF. The CDR3 DNA reads as TGTGCCAGCAGTCGGATACAGAGGGAAACTGAAGCTTTCTTT.

The chain has TRBV7-6 and TRBJ2-1, with TRBD2 as a possible D gene (5 bases). Between the trimmed V and J ends, which lost 5 bases and 9 bases, there was a span of 23 bases. The CDR3 is 16 amino acids. Looked up from germline, CDR1 is SGHVS and CDR2 is FNYEAQ. Here the CDR3 DNA reads TGTGCCAGCAGCCCGAACCTAGGACTTTATATGATTGAGCAGTTCTTC. Residues: CASSPNLGLYMIEQFF.

This chain connects TRBV29-1 to TRBJ2-1; the D is unclear. There are 15 residues in the CDR3. The V gene lost 7 bases and the J gene lost 0 bases, with 16 bases spanning the gap. Per germline, CDR1 SQVTM and CDR2 ANQGSEA. CDR3 protein: CSAVPGVLSYNEQFF. CDR3 in DNA: TGCAGCGCTGTCCCGGGCGTTCTCTCCTACAATGAGCAGTTCTTC.

The chain has TRBV29-1 and TRBJ2-7; 7 positions match TRBD1. The germline CDR1 and CDR2 sequences are SQVTM and ANQGSEA. With 5 bases clipped from V and 5 bases from J, the junction kept 12 bases outside the gene matches. The CDR3 is 14 amino acids. CDR3 sequence (DNA): TGCAGCGTTTCTGAGGGGGCCCTGGTTAACGAGCAGTACTTC. Its protein product is CSVSEGALVNEQYF.

The chain uses TRBV19 and TRBJ1-2; perhaps TRBD1 as D (6 bases). V was shortened by 5 bases and J by 5 bases, with 15 bases between the two germline ends. Per germline, CDR1 LNHDA and CDR2 SQIVND (reference sequence). The CDR3 loop spans 14 amino acids. CDR3 sequence: CASSETGTPYGYTF. In DNA form, the CDR3 reads TGTGCCAGTAGTGAGACCGGGACACCGTATGGCTACACCTTC.

The table lists this clonotype with a count of one. This chain links TRBV6-6 with TRBJ2-7; TRBD1 is a possible D gene (6 bases). Germline loops: CDR1 MNHNY, CDR2 SVGAGI (reference sequence). V gave up 5 bases and J gave up 3 bases, with 14 bases separating them. This CDR3 has 14 amino acids. CDR3 sequence (DNA): TGTGCCAGCAGTGTATTTCTACAGGGCTACGAGCAGTACTTC. Protein: CASSVFLQGYEQYF.

This clonotype appeared a single time. The chain uses TRBV30 and TRBJ1-2, with no clear D. Germline CDR1 GTSNPN, CDR2 SVGIG (reference sequence). The CDR3 has 14 residues. V lost 1 base, J lost 8 bases, and 17 bases lay in between. CDR3 in amino acids: CAWSDGGWLGGYTF. The DNA of the CDR3 is TGTGCCTGGAGTGATGGAGGGTGGTTGGGGGGCTACACCTTC.

V usage is TRBV20-1 and J usage is TRBJ1-5, with 8 bases that match TRBD1. V lost 5 bases to trimming and J lost 4 bases; unmatched junction nucleotides: 1. Germline V lookup: CDR1 DFQATT, CDR2 SNEGSKA (reference sequence). The CDR3 length is 12 residues. The CDR3, as DNA: TGCAGTGCTGGGACAGGAAATCAGCCCCAGCATTTT. Its protein product is CSAGTGNQPQHF.

V is TRBV29-1 and J is TRBJ1-1, with D uncertain. The CDR3 extends over 11 amino acids. The germline gives CDR1 SQVTM, CDR2 ANQGSEA. Trimming left V 8 bases short and J 11 bases short, with 18 bases between. For the CDR3, the DNA is TGCAGCACCACCAGAGGAGGGTATGCTTTCTTT. Translating gives CSTTRGGYAFF.

The chain has TRBV3-1 and TRBJ1-5; possibly TRBD1 for D (6 bases). The CDR3 contains 14 residues. Germline values: CDR1 LGHDT, CDR2 YNNKEL (reference sequence). V was cut by 4 bases and J by 1 base, with 8 bases left in between. The CDR3 loop reads CASSRTVSNQPQHF. The CDR3 DNA reads as TGTGCCAGCAGCCGGACAGTGAGCAATCAGCCCCAGCATTTT.